Described below is a single T cell receptor beta chain sequence and its context. Sequencing used immunoSEQ multiplex PCR; TCRdb keeps in-frame clones, though not all of them. Of tens of thousands of clones in the sample, approximately 83% are singletons; the top ten hold roughly 3.1%. This entry belongs to a study of OX40 agonist ivuxolimab in advanced cancers. Whole-study context: Participants, about 83% male, averaged roughly 60 years of age, ranging from roughly 23 to 90.

From germline, CDR1 is PRHDT and CDR2 FYEKMQ (reference sequence). The CDR3 loop spans 15 amino acids. V lost 1 base and J lost 8; bases outside the gene matches: 4. The sequence was collected from an adult with an advanced solid tumor such as melanoma, head and neck, liver or kidney cancer. Here the sequenced sample was CD4+ or CD8+ T cells sorted from blood, taken in a trial of the OX40 agonist ivuxolimab. The V gene is TRBV13, the J gene TRBJ1-4; 10 positions match TRBD1. In nucleotides, the CDR3 is TGTGCCAGCAGCTTAGCACCGGGACAGGGGGAAAAACTGTTTTTT. This gives the protein CASSLAPGQGEKLFF.